This T cell receptor (beta chain) was retrieved from a study of control samples from healthy donors and cancer patients (dated by TCRdb to 2020 to 2022). A note on this clone: No antigen is known for it. Base-call qualities are not available, and no considerably larger clone is one nucleotide away. This sample includes further DNA sequences coding for the same CDR3.

The library was prepared using the immunoSEQ multiplex PCR assay. Not all clones reach the TCRdb copy of this immuneACCESS table, which keeps in-frame sequences only. Checked studies attribute under half of the gap to unresolved V genes and leave the rest unexplained. Recorded for this sample are about 120,000 clones; about 89% of them occurred a single time. The ten largest clonotypes hold under 40% of the sample. Counted from cysteine to phenylalanine, this CDR3 has 13 amino acids. The retained sequence is limited to the CDR3, 39 bases, with the frame set at the first base. The trim is 8 bases for V and 1 base for J, with a gap of 9 bases between the germline ends. CDR1 and CDR2 were assigned from the germline V gene (reference sequence) as LNHDA and SQIVND.

The sequence is built from TRBV19 and TRBJ1-5; TRBD1 is a possible D gene, resting on 6 matching bases. Sequenced: blood. This receptor was taken from a man aged 50-59 years in good health. The nucleotides read TGTGCCAGTCGGACAGACAGCAATCAGCCCCAGCATTTT. This sequence encodes CASRTDSNQPQHF.